This T cell receptor beta chain was captured by sequencing in a study of T-cell memory formation after mild COVID-19. On the study more broadly: TCR clusters were largely donor specific. Study-wide results and limits: Later expanders leaned CD4+, whereas clones that contracted between day 15 and 85 were balanced CD4/CD8. SARS-CoV-2 specificity of second-wave clones peaking day 37 was unconfirmed.

As for this clonotype: The antigen is undetermined.

TCR alpha and TCR beta cDNA libraries with sample barcodes and UMIs came from 5'RACE using constant-segment primers. A single record per CDR3 protein comes from TCRdb applying MiXCR to the 5' RACE reads. The sample holds roughly 500,000 distinct CDR3 sequences; around 21% are singletons and the top ten take around an eighth. Specimen: PBMCs or a T cell subset sorted from them (not recorded which). This receptor was obtained from an adult woman who had mild COVID-19 (a few samples of this study predate the infection). Cell type and time point are not known.

CDR3 DNA sequence: TGTGCCAGCAGTTACGCGGACAGGGTTGAGACCCAGTACTTC. Amino acids: CASSYADRVETQYF. This chain uses TRBV6-2 or TRBV6-3 with TRBJ2-5, with 8 bases lining up with TRBD1. In germline, CDR1 is MNHEY, CDR2 SVGEGT. The CDR3 length is 14 residues. V shed 2 bases and J 5 bases; nucleotides not matched to a gene: 4.